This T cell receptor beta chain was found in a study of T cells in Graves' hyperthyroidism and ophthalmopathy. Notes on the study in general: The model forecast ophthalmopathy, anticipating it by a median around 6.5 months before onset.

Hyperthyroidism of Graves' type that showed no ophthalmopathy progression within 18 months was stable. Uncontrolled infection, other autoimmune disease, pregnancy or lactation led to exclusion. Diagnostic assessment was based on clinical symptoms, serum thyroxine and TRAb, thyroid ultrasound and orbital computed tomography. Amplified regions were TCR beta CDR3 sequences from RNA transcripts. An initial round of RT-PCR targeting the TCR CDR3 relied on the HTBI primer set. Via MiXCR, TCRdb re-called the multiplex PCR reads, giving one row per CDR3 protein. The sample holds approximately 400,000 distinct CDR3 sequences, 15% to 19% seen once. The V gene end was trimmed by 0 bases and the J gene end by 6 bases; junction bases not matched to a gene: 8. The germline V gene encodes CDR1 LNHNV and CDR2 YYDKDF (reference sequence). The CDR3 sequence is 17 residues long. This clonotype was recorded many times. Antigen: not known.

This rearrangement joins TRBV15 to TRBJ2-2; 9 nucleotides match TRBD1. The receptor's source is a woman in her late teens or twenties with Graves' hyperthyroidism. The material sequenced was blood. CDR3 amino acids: CATSREFWTGDSGELFF. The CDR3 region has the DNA TGTGCCACCAGCAGAGAATTTTGGACAGGGGATTCCGGGGAGCTGTTTTTT. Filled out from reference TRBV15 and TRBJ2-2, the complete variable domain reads DAMVIQNPRYQVTQFGKPVTLSCSQTLNHNVMYWYQQKSSQAPKLLFHYYDKDFNNEADTPDNFQSRRPNTSFCFLDIRSPGLGDTAMYLCATSREFWTGDSGELFFGEGSRLTVL.